The entry that follows covers one TCR beta chain sequence. What this receptor recognizes is not known. It has no much larger one-base neighbor in the sample; base qualities were not kept. This sample was included in a study of T-cell memory formation after mild COVID-19 (dated by TCRdb to 2020 to 2023). Concerning the study at large: TCR sequence clusters from the two donors were largely donor specific. In two donors, T-cell clones that expanded and contracted after mild COVID-19 were followed by sequencing TCRalpha and TCRbeta repertoires longitudinally. Two young, previously healthy adult volunteers, one female and one male, were included in the cohort.

The sequencer listed for this sample is Illumina NovaSeq 6000. TCRalpha and TCRbeta cDNA libraries were constructed by 5'RACE with constant-segment primers, with sample barcodes and unique molecular identifiers being introduced. Trizol reagent was used to extract RNA from every sample. Amplification of the libraries took two PCR steps, and the second step added a second sample barcode plus Illumina TruSeq adapters. Sequencing of libraries was performed on an Illumina NovaSeq with 2 x 150 bp paired-end reads. Concerning the study's data processing: Demultiplexing of reads and collapsing into UMI-guided consensus sequences were performed with migec v1.2.7. With mixcr v2.1.11, UMI consensuses were aligned to TRA and TRB V and J templates and assembled into clonotypes. Clonotypes were classified as expanded or contracted when called significant by both edgeR and NoisET, with noise models trained on biological replicates. For edgeR calls, a false discovery rate-adjusted p below 0.01 and a log2 fold-change threshold of 1 were applied. PCA with hierarchical clustering of max-normalized trajectories of the 1000 most abundant clonotypes was used as exploratory dynamics analysis. Separately sequenced CD4+ and CD8+ repertoires were used to assign the CD4 or CD8 phenotype of responding clones. TCRdb reprocessed the public reads (quality trimming at Q25 with fastp, clone calling with MiXCR) and kept in-frame beta chains. Each record represents a unique CDR3 protein, reported with the most common genes and DNA among its rows. TCRdb's processing, not the authors', yielded these V and J calls. Counted in this sample were about 620,000 distinct CDR3 sequences; roughly 18% of them appeared once. Together, the top ten hold 12% of the sample.

Ficoll-Paque density gradient centrifugation was the method used to isolate PBMCs. Overall study outcomes, separate from this receptor: Contracting CD4+ clones turned up mainly in the CM and EM memory subsets, whereas EMRA was where CD8+ clones were enriched. Whether the second-wave clones peaking on day 37 were SARS-CoV-2 specific was not confirmed. Some responding clones were found in pre-infection memory, which suggests that pre-existing cross-reactive memory T cells took part in the SARS-CoV-2 response. From day 15 to 85, contracting clones showed balanced CD4/CD8 phenotypes, whereas a second wave of clones that expanded from day 15 to 37 leaned towards CD4+. Only two mild cases were covered by the study, and larger cohorts that include severe cases with pre-infection samples were considered necessary.

This TCR was sampled from an adult woman who had mild COVID-19 (a few samples of this study predate the infection). The sample titles of this study are shuffled in the database, so cell type and time point are left out; the donor was told from shared clones. Sequenced input: PBMCs or a T cell subset sorted from them (not recorded which).

The CDR3 in this case is CASSISTDEKLFF. The DNA sequence follows: TGTGCCAGTAGTATAAGCACAGATGAAAAACTGTTTTTT. In this chain, TRBV19 is recombined with TRBJ1-4, with no confidently assigned D gene. CDR1 and CDR2 are read off the germline V gene (reference sequence) as LNHDA and SQIVND. At the junction V is shortened by 2 bases and J by 6 bases, with 7 bases in between. Spanning cysteine to phenylalanine, the CDR3 consists of 13 amino acids. Of the read, only the CDR3 DNA is kept; its 39 bases are in frame from base 1.